A selection of T cell receptor beta chains follows, all from one sample in a study of shared clonotypes between healthy human individuals. Clones were read by immunoSEQ multiplex PCR, and TCRdb kept only the in-frame ones, dropping some. The sample consists of around 1,900,000 clones, roughly 93% of them appearing once. The source material was naive CD8+ T cells from PBMCs. All receptors derive from a man younger than 35 in good health. Some clones in this sample may be carry-over from other donors' samples. Both conserved end residues are part of each CDR3. A D gene is named only where the DNA matches it firmly. The size entry is marked missing in some rows and otherwise reads once, few, many or a size class.

CDR3aa: CASSIVQSYGYTF
CDR3nt: TGTGCCAGTAGTATAGTACAGAGCTATGGCTACACCTTC
j_gene: TRBJ1-2
v_gene: TRBV19
abundance: .
d_gene: .

CDR3aa: CASSFVGSSYEQYF
CDR3nt: TGTGCCAGCAGTTTTGTCGGTTCCTCCTACGAGCAGTACTTC
j_gene: TRBJ2-7
v_gene: TRBV27
abundance: once
d_gene: .

CDR3aa: CASSLGWRSNQPQHF
CDR3nt: TGTGCCAGCAGCTTAGGGTGGAGAAGCAATCAGCCCCAGCATTTT
j_gene: TRBJ1-5
v_gene: TRBV7-2
abundance: .
d_gene: .

CDR3aa: CASPTEAFF
CDR3nt: TGTGCCAGCCCCACTGAAGCTTTCTTT
j_gene: TRBJ1-1
v_gene: TRBV7-9
abundance: .
d_gene: .

CDR3aa: CASSASSAHGYTF
CDR3nt: TGTGCCAGCAGTGCTAGTTCCGCGCATGGCTACACCTTC
j_gene: TRBJ1-2
v_gene: TRBV25-1
abundance: .
d_gene: .

CDR3aa: CASTVVGTGNNEQFF
CDR3nt: TGTGCCAGCACGGTGGTCGGGACAGGGAACAATGAGCAGTTCTTC
j_gene: TRBJ2-1
v_gene: TRBV6-1
abundance: .
d_gene: TRBD1

CDR3aa: CASSVGGSGVNEQFF
CDR3nt: TGTGCCAGCAGCGTAGGCGGGAGTGGTGTCAATGAGCAGTTCTTC
j_gene: TRBJ2-1
v_gene: TRBV9
abundance: .
d_gene: TRBD2

CDR3aa: CASSLEPGGPNYGYTF
CDR3nt: TGTGCCAGCAGCTTAGAGCCCGGGGGCCCTAACTATGGCTACACCTTC
j_gene: TRBJ1-2
v_gene: TRBV7-6
abundance: .
d_gene: .

CDR3aa: CASSGVAGGSQETQYF
CDR3nt: TGTGCCAGCAGCGGGGTAGCGGGGGGATCCCAAGAGACCCAGTACTTC
j_gene: TRBJ2-5
v_gene: TRBV9
abundance: .
d_gene: TRBD2

CDR3aa: CASSPGAAYNEQFF
CDR3nt: TGTGCCAGCTCCCCAGGGGCGGCCTACAATGAGCAGTTCTTC
j_gene: TRBJ2-1
v_gene: TRBV27
abundance: .
d_gene: .

CDR3aa: CASSFSGTGIASEQFF
CDR3nt: TGTGCCAGCAGCTTCTCCGGGACAGGGATCGCGTCTGAGCAGTTCTTC
j_gene: TRBJ2-1
v_gene: TRBV7-9
abundance: .
d_gene: TRBD1

CDR3aa: CASRFRDFPTDTQYF
CDR3nt: TGTGCCAGCAGGTTTCGGGACTTTCCCACAGATACGCAGTATTTT
j_gene: TRBJ2-3
v_gene: TRBV25-1
abundance: once
d_gene: .

CDR3aa: CAISESKGRGRGTDTQYF
CDR3nt: TGTGCCATCAGTGAGTCGAAGGGCAGGGGGCGAGGAACAGATACGCAGTATTTT
j_gene: TRBJ2-3
v_gene: TRBV10-3
abundance: .
d_gene: TRBD1

CDR3aa: CASSSSGLAGAGYNEQFF
CDR3nt: TGTGCCAGCAGTTCCTCGGGACTAGCGGGAGCGGGCTACAATGAGCAGTTCTTC
j_gene: TRBJ2-1
v_gene: TRBV27
abundance: .
d_gene: TRBD2

CDR3aa: CASSLDRWGGRDEQYF
CDR3nt: TGTGCCAGCAGCTTAGATCGATGGGGAGGTAGGGACGAGCAGTACTTC
j_gene: TRBJ2-7
v_gene: TRBV7-2
abundance: .
d_gene: .

CDR3aa: CASSQDIQGPYEQYF
CDR3nt: TGCGCCAGCAGCCAAGATATCCAGGGGCCATACGAGCAGTACTTC
j_gene: TRBJ2-7
v_gene: TRBV4-3
abundance: .
d_gene: .

CDR3aa: CASSPRGGYEQFF
CDR3nt: TGTGCCAGCAGCCCGAGGGGGGGGTATGAGCAGTTCTTC
j_gene: TRBJ2-1
v_gene: TRBV13
abundance: .
d_gene: .

CDR3aa: CASQDRVDTEAFF
CDR3nt: TGTGCCAGTCAGGACAGGGTTGACACTGAAGCTTTCTTT
j_gene: TRBJ1-1
v_gene: TRBV19
abundance: .
d_gene: TRBD1

CDR3aa: CASSPPRLAGPTSYEQYF
CDR3nt: TGTGCCAGCTCACCACCTAGACTAGCGGGGCCCACGTCCTACGAGCAGTACTTC
j_gene: TRBJ2-7
v_gene: TRBV18
abundance: .
d_gene: TRBD2

CDR3aa: CASSLSPFKGQAKSYEQYF
CDR3nt: TGTGCCAGCAGTTTATCCCCTTTTAAGGGACAGGCCAAGTCCTACGAGCAGTACTTC
j_gene: TRBJ2-7
v_gene: TRBV28
abundance: .
d_gene: TRBD1

CDR3aa: CASRDRGGTEAFF
CDR3nt: TGTGCCAGCAGGGACAGGGGAGGGACTGAAGCTTTCTTT
j_gene: TRBJ1-1
v_gene: TRBV27
abundance: .
d_gene: TRBD1

CDR3aa: CASSLPDRASTDTQYF
CDR3nt: TGTGCCAGCAGCCTTCCGGACAGGGCTAGCACAGATACGCAGTATTTT
j_gene: TRBJ2-3
v_gene: TRBV4-2
abundance: .
d_gene: TRBD1

CDR3aa: CASSDGDYPYEQYF
CDR3nt: TGTGCCAGCAGCGATGGGGACTATCCCTACGAGCAGTACTTC
j_gene: TRBJ2-7
v_gene: TRBV9
abundance: once
d_gene: TRBD2

CDR3aa: CAIKAGGVNIPSTNYGYTF
CDR3nt: TGTGCCATCAAGGCAGGGGGCGTCAATATCCCATCAACTAACTATGGCTACACCTTC
j_gene: TRBJ1-2
v_gene: TRBV10-3
abundance: .
d_gene: TRBD1

CDR3aa: CASSLSFTQSYNEQFF
CDR3nt: TGTGCCAGCAGCTTATCTTTTACACAGTCCTACAATGAGCAGTTCTTC
j_gene: TRBJ2-1
v_gene: TRBV7-6
abundance: .
d_gene: .

CDR3aa: CASSIKAGAEGKDTQYF
CDR3nt: TGTGCCAGTAGTATAAAGGCGGGAGCCGAAGGGAAAGATACGCAGTATTTT
j_gene: TRBJ2-3
v_gene: TRBV19
abundance: .
d_gene: TRBD2

CDR3aa: CASSLSIGTVLYEQYF
CDR3nt: TGTGCCAGCAGTTTATCGATCGGGACAGTACTTTACGAGCAGTACTTC
j_gene: TRBJ2-7
v_gene: TRBV27
abundance: .
d_gene: TRBD1

CDR3aa: CASSLYGRGGEQYF
CDR3nt: TGTGCCAGCAGCTTATACGGCAGGGGGGGAGAGCAGTACTTC
j_gene: TRBJ2-7
v_gene: TRBV7-8
abundance: once
d_gene: .

CDR3aa: CAARSLAPETQYF
CDR3nt: TGTGCCGCGCGGAGTTTGGCTCCGGAGACCCAGTACTTC
j_gene: TRBJ2-5
v_gene: TRBV6-1
abundance: .
d_gene: .

CDR3aa: CASSPYWGTEAFF
CDR3nt: TGTGCCAGCAGCCCCTACTGGGGAACTGAAGCTTTCTTT
j_gene: TRBJ1-1
v_gene: TRBV7-2
abundance: .
d_gene: .

CDR3aa: CASSGTGGNTGELFF
CDR3nt: TGTGCCAGCAGTGGGACAGGGGGGAACACCGGGGAGCTGTTTTTT
j_gene: TRBJ2-2
v_gene: TRBV2
abundance: .
d_gene: TRBD1

CDR3aa: CASSASPRQKQNTEAFF
CDR3nt: TGTGCCAGCAGCGCCTCACCAAGACAGAAACAGAACACTGAAGCTTTCTTT
j_gene: TRBJ1-1
v_gene: TRBV9
abundance: .
d_gene: .

CDR3aa: CAISDSGLVPQETQYF
CDR3nt: TGTGCCATCAGTGATTCGGGACTAGTGCCTCAAGAGACCCAGTACTTC
j_gene: TRBJ2-5
v_gene: TRBV10-3
abundance: .
d_gene: TRBD2

CDR3aa: CASSRRVSDEQFF
CDR3nt: TGTGCCAGCAGCCGCAGGGTTTCGGATGAGCAGTTCTTC
j_gene: TRBJ2-1
v_gene: TRBV7-9
abundance: .
d_gene: .

CDR3aa: CASSLGPSGRNEQFF
CDR3nt: TGTGCCAGCAGCTTAGGTCCTAGCGGGAGAAATGAGCAGTTCTTC
j_gene: TRBJ2-1
v_gene: TRBV7-9
abundance: once
d_gene: TRBD2

CDR3aa: CASSKKGGTGSSETQYF
CDR3nt: TGTGCCAGCAGCAAGAAAGGGGGGACTGGATCATCAGAGACCCAGTACTTC
j_gene: TRBJ2-5
v_gene: TRBV7-8
abundance: .
d_gene: .

CDR3aa: CASSIVDRVYEQYF
CDR3nt: TGTGCCAGTAGTATAGTAGACAGGGTCTACGAGCAGTACTTC
j_gene: TRBJ2-7
v_gene: TRBV19
abundance: .
d_gene: TRBD1

CDR3aa: CASSPTTGTGAYEQYF
CDR3nt: TGTGCCAGCAGCCCCACTACCGGGACAGGGGCCTACGAGCAGTACTTC
j_gene: TRBJ2-7
v_gene: TRBV9
abundance: .
d_gene: TRBD1

CDR3aa: CASSLDREAYGYTF
CDR3nt: TGTGCCAGCAGCTTGGACAGGGAAGCCTATGGCTACACCTTC
j_gene: TRBJ1-2
v_gene: TRBV5-4
abundance: .
d_gene: .

CDR3aa: CASSPHRASETQYF
CDR3nt: TGTGCCAGCAGTCCACACAGGGCGTCGGAGACCCAGTACTTC
j_gene: TRBJ2-5
v_gene: TRBV27
abundance: .
d_gene: .

CDR3aa: CATSTGWGTDTQYF
CDR3nt: TGTGCCACCTCCACAGGGTGGGGCACAGATACGCAGTATTTT
j_gene: TRBJ2-3
v_gene: TRBV19
abundance: .
d_gene: .

CDR3aa: CASSLPPDTQYF
CDR3nt: TGTGCCAGCAGCCTACCCCCAGATACGCAGTATTTT
j_gene: TRBJ2-3
v_gene: TRBV7-9
abundance: .
d_gene: .

CDR3aa: CASSERGTYGYTF
CDR3nt: TGCGCCAGCAGCGAGAGGGGGACCTATGGCTACACCTTC
j_gene: TRBJ1-2
v_gene: TRBV4-1
abundance: .
d_gene: .

CDR3aa: CASSLELGNTEAFF
CDR3nt: TGTGCCAGCAGTTTAGAATTAGGGAACACTGAAGCTTTCTTT
j_gene: TRBJ1-1
v_gene: TRBV28
abundance: .
d_gene: .

CDR3aa: CASSLGTGWETQYF
CDR3nt: TGTGCCAGCAGCCTCGGGACAGGGTGGGAGACCCAGTACTTC
j_gene: TRBJ2-5
v_gene: TRBV5-6
abundance: .
d_gene: TRBD1

CDR3aa: CASSLPGGHGELFF
CDR3nt: TGTGCCAGCAGTTTGCCAGGGGGTCACGGGGAGCTGTTTTTT
j_gene: TRBJ2-2
v_gene: TRBV28
abundance: .
d_gene: TRBD1

CDR3aa: CASSPPQRDYEQYF
CDR3nt: TGTGCCAGCAGTCCACCCCAGCGGGACTACGAGCAGTACTTC
j_gene: TRBJ2-7
v_gene: TRBV28
abundance: .
d_gene: TRBD2

CDR3aa: CASSPLAGSNQPQHF
CDR3nt: TGTGCCAGCAGCCCACTCGCAGGGAGCAATCAGCCCCAGCATTTT
j_gene: TRBJ1-5
v_gene: TRBV7-8
abundance: once
d_gene: .

CDR3aa: CASSQALDTEAFF
CDR3nt: TGTGCCAGCAGCCAAGCCCTGGACACTGAAGCTTTCTTT
j_gene: TRBJ1-1
v_gene: TRBV4-2
abundance: .
d_gene: .

CDR3aa: CASSGTSTDTQYF
CDR3nt: TGTGCCAGCAGCGGAACTAGCACAGATACGCAGTATTTT
j_gene: TRBJ2-3
v_gene: TRBV5-8
abundance: .
d_gene: .

CDR3aa: CASSPGLAVLSYNEQFF
CDR3nt: TGCGCCAGCAGCCCGGGACTAGCGGTTCTCTCCTACAATGAGCAGTTCTTC
j_gene: TRBJ2-1
v_gene: TRBV5-1
abundance: .
d_gene: TRBD2